This TCR beta chain was recovered during a study of radiotherapy plus CTLA-4 blockade in lung cancer. About the research overall: Among enrolled patients, less than 20% responded and about 34% achieved disease control.

In its sample, this clone is medium-sized. Antigen specificity is unknown. CDR3 size: 14 residues. Germline-derived CDR1 and CDR2 are ENHRY and SYGVKD. V lost 4 bases to trimming and J lost 3 bases, with 12 bases between them. Points from the study as a whole: Expansion of tumor-derived TCR clones was observed in blood after radiotherapy plus ipilimumab. Reported findings show early blood T cell clone dynamics, with interferon-beta, best predicted response.

Produced via immunoSEQ multiplex PCR; TCRdb's table is partial and in-frame only. Of tens of thousands of clones in the sample, approximately 83% are singletons; the top ten hold 2% to 2.5%. This TCR came from a human donor with non-small cell lung cancer who had a partial response to radiotherapy plus ipilimumab. The chain uses TRBV10-3 and TRBJ1-1; tentatively, D is TRBD1 (6 bases). This specimen consisted of peripheral blood, obtained from a patient treated with radiotherapy plus ipilimumab. The CDR3 sequence is CAISVWGRDTEAFF. The CDR3 DNA is TGTGCCATCAGTGTATGGGGGCGGGACACTGAAGCTTTCTTT.